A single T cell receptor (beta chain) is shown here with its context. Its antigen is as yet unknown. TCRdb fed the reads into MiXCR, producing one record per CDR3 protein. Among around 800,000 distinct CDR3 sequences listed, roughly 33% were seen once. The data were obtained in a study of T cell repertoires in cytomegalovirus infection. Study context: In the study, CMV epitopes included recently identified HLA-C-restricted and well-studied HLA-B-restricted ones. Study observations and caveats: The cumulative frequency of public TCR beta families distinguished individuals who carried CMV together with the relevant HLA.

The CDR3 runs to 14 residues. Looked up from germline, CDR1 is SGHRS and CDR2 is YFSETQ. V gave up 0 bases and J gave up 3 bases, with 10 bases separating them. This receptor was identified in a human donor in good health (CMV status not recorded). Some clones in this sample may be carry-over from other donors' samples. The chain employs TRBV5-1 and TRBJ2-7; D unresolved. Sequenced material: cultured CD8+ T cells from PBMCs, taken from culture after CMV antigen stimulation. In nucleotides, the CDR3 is TGCGCCAGCAGCTTGGGAGTGGGTTACTACGAGCAGTACTTC. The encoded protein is CASSLGVGYYEQYF.